This record concerns one T cell receptor beta chain sequence. Its antigen is not identified. Primers: 60 Vbeta forward and 13 Jbeta reverse. TCRdb's copy holds only in-frame clones and misses some; the assay was immunoSEQ multiplex PCR. The data contain approximately 200,000 clones, 60% to 80% of them singletons. V was trimmed by 4 bases and J by 4 bases, leaving 8 bases between them. Germline V gene data show CDR1 as SGDLS and CDR2 as YYNGEE. CDR3 length: 12 amino acids. This record comes from a study of cytomegalovirus exposure and HLA in healthy donors. Findings and caveats of the study: A cluster of highly shared sequence variants was likely a sequencing artifact.

This receptor was obtained from a woman between 18 and 29 years old in good health and CMV-seronegative. The V gene is TRBV9, the J gene TRBJ1-2; D is unresolved. Sequencing was done on a sample of PBMCs. The CDR3 DNA sequence: TGTGCCAGCAGCCCAGGTAGCTATGGCTACACCTTC. Its translation: CASSPGSYGYTF.